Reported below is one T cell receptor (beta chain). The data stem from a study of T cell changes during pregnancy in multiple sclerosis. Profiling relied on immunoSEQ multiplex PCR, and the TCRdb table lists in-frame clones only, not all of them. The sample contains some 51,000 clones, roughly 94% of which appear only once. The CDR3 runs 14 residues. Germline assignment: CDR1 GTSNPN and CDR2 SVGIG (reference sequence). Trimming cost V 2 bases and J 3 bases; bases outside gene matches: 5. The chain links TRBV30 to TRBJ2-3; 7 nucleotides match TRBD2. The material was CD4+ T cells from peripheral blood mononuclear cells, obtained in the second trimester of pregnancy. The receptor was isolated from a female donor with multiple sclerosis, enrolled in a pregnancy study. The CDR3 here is CAWSWGGVTDTQYF. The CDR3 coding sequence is TGTGCCTGGAGTTGGGGGGGTGTGACAGATACGCAGTATTTT.